The source of this T cell receptor beta chain is a study of CDR3 diversity in severe acne (dated by TCRdb to about 2019). The CDR3, cysteine through phenylalanine, is 16 amino acids long. The only DNA kept is the CDR3, 48 bases in frame from the first base. According to the germline V gene, CDR1 reads SGHRS and CDR2 reads YFSETQ. V lost 4 bases and J lost 2 bases, and the count of bases not matched to a germline gene is 8. Libraries were built with PCR. The listed sequencing device is Illumina HiSeq 2000. TCRdb trimmed public reads at Q25 via fastp, called clones via MiXCR and kept in-frame beta chains. Each entry is one CDR3 protein sequence, shown with its most common DNA and genes. This sample gives tens of thousands of distinct CDR3 sequences in total; around 49% of them show up just once. 14% of the sample belongs to the ten largest clones. Comments on this clonotype: The antigen it recognizes is unknown. No base-level quality is on record; no much larger clone is a single base apart.

This receptor was obtained from a male donor in good health, without acne. The sample was blood. The chain uses TRBV5-1 and TRBJ1-5, with 8 middle bases fitting TRBD1. The encoded CDR3 is CASSEPTGVRNQPQHF. The nucleotides read TGCGCCAGCAGCGAACCGACAGGGGTCCGCAATCAGCCCCAGCATTTT.